This T cell receptor beta chain is from a study of cytomegalovirus exposure and HLA in healthy donors. Regarding the study as a whole: CMV serostatus was the sole immune exposure information available. TCR beta V- and J-gene trimming, according to a later analysis, was linked to a missense DCLRE1C variant.

The CDR3 covers 14 residues. J gave up 1 base and V 10 bases, and 5 bases lay outside the gene matches. CDR1 is ENHRY, CDR2 SYGVKD, per germline. This clone was counted once. Its antigen is as yet unknown. Both 60 Vbeta primers and 13 Jbeta primers went into the PCR. Clones were read by immunoSEQ multiplex PCR, and TCRdb kept only the in-frame ones, dropping some. The sample carries over 100,000 clones, 75% to 85% recorded once. Whereas donors were nominally healthy upon sampling, unrecorded immune exposures were probable. This receptor was taken from a woman in her fifties or sixties in good health and CMV-seropositive. The chain has TRBV10-3 and TRBJ2-5; 11 bases align to TRBD2. The specimen sequenced was PBMCs. For the CDR3, the DNA is TGTGCCAGTGGGACTAGCGGTTCCCAAGAGACCCAGTACTTC. It is translated as CASGTSGSQETQYF.